A single sample gave rise to the 8 T cell receptor beta chains below, sequenced in a study of blood T cell repertoires in COVID-19. The repertoire was sequenced with immunoSEQ multiplex PCR; TCRdb's copy has only in-frame clones and lacks some. The sample carries hundreds of thousands of clones, approximately 86% recorded once. The sequenced sample consisted of peripheral blood. These receptors all come from a man aged 18 to 30 with active or convalescent COVID-19.

This chain joins TRBV4-1 and TRBJ2-7, with 14 bases lining up with TRBD2. The trim removed 0 bases at V and 4 bases at J, leaving 2 bases unmatched. Per the germline V gene, CDR1 is MGHRA and CDR2 is YSYEKL. CDR3 length: 16 residues. CDR3 bases: TGCGCCAGCAGCCAAGATGGACTAGCGGGGGGATACGAGCAGTACTTC. It translates to CASSQDGLAGGYEQYF.

This clone was seen a single time. The V gene is TRBV10-1, the J gene TRBJ1-1; D is unresolved. Per the germline V gene, CDR1 is WNHNN and CDR2 is SYGVQD (reference sequence). The CDR3 length is 15 residues. V was trimmed by 0 bases and J by 4 bases, leaving 12 bases between them. The CDR3 DNA is TGCGCCAGCAGTGAGTCGAACCTATATGGCACTGAAGCTTTCTTT. This translates into CASSESNLYGTEAFF.

CDR3 DNA: TGCGCCAGCTCAGGGCGGGGGGCCGGAGATACGCAGTATTTT. Residues: CASSGRGAGDTQYF. The chain combines TRBV10-1 with TRBJ2-3; 8 bases are shared with TRBD2. Germline V gives CDR1 WNHNN, CDR2 SYGVQD (reference sequence). V gave up 8 bases and J gave up 5 bases; unmatched junction bases: 9. The CDR3 covers 14 residues.

The chain has TRBV5-4 and TRBJ2-2, with D possibly TRBD1 on 6 matching bases. Germline CDR1 reads SGHNT; CDR2 reads YYREEE (reference sequence). The CDR3 loop spans 15 amino acids. V lost 2 bases to trimming and J lost 7 bases, with 15 bases between them. The CDR3 loop reads CASSFGRGFSGELFF. The CDR3 nucleotides read TGTGCCAGCAGCTTTGGCAGGGGATTTAGCGGGGAGCTGTTTTTT.

The genes are TRBV4-3 and TRBJ1-2; 7 nucleotides align to TRBD1. The germline gives CDR1 LGHNA, CDR2 YSLEER. Unmatched junction bases numbered 7, after V lost 3 bases and J lost 6 bases. The CDR3 runs 14 residues. The CDR3 reads CASSHGTGVDGYTF. CDR3 bases: TGCGCCAGCAGCCATGGCACAGGGGTGGATGGCTACACCTTC.

The CDR3 DNA reads as TGTGCCAGCAGTTACAGGGGAACAGATACGCAGTATTTT. Residues: CASSYRGTDTQYF. V gene TRBV6-2 or TRBV6-3 combines with J gene TRBJ2-3; a weak D match, TRBD1 (5 bases). V lost 2 bases and J 3 bases, leaving 6 bases between the germline ends. Germline-derived CDR1 and CDR2 are MNHEY and SVGEGT. The CDR3 loop spans 13 amino acids.

The rearrangement uses TRBV5-6 and TRBJ2-7; 9 nucleotides agree with TRBD1. The CDR3 is made up of 16 amino acids. V shed 0 bases and J 3 bases; nucleotides not matched to a gene: 7. CDR1 and CDR2 from the germline V gene are SGHDT and YYEEEE. DNA for the CDR3: TGTGCCAGCAGCTTGGCAGACAGGGGGAGCAACTACGAGCAGTACTTC. This codes for CASSLADRGSNYEQYF.

The chain employs TRBV7-2 and TRBJ2-1, with 7 bases aligning to TRBD2. V gave up 10 bases and J gave up 1 base; unmatched junction bases: 7. From germline, CDR1 is SGHTA and CDR2 FQGNSA. The CDR3 contains 14 residues. The CDR3 region has the DNA TGTGCCACCACTTGGCGGGAGTCCTACAATGAGCAGTTCTTC. Translated, it gives CATTWRESYNEQFF.